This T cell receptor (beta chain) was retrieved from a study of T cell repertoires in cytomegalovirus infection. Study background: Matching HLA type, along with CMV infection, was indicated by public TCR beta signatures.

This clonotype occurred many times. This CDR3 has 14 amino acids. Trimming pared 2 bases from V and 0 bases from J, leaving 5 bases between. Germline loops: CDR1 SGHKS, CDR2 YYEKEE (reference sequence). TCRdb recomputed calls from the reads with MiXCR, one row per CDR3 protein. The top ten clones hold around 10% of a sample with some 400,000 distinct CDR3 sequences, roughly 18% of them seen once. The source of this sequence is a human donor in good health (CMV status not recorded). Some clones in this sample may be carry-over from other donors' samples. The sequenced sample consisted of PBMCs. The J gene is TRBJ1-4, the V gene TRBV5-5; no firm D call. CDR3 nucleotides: TGTGCCAGCAGCTTAGGGCCAACTAATGAAAAACTGTTTTTT. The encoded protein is CASSLGPTNEKLFF.